This entry lists 11 T cell receptor beta chains sequenced from one sample in a study of vaccination and CD4 T cells after COVID-19. Treatment of the sample: approximately nine-day PBMC culture with coronavirus spike peptide pools or control peptides (ViraFEST assay). No antigen is known for these receptors. Sequenced with the Oncomine TCR Beta short-read assay was DNA taken from cultured CD4+ T cells. One entry per CDR3 protein results from TCRdb running MiXCR on the PCR reads. The sample has 20,000 or so distinct CDR3 sequences, roughly 67% seen once. The sequenced sample was CD4+ T cells from blood, cultured in vitro. The receptors stem from a human donor who had recovered from COVID-19.

This clonotype turned up a few times. The gene calls are TRBV20-1 and TRBJ1-5, with D hard to call. The germline CDR1 and CDR2 sequences are DFQATT and SNEGSKA (reference sequence). V was cut by 5 bases and J by 0 bases, with 8 bases left in between. The CDR3 is 13 amino acids. This chain's CDR3 is CSAANPSNQPQHF. CDR3 sequence (DNA): TGCAGTGCTGCGAATCCTAGCAATCAGCCCCAGCATTTT.

This chain uses TRBV15 with TRBJ1-4, with TRBD1 as a possible D gene (5 bases). V gave up 1 base and J gave up 14 bases, with 11 bases separating them. The CDR3 consists of 12 residues. Germline loops: CDR1 LNHNV, CDR2 YYDKDF (reference sequence). The CDR3 coding sequence is TGTGCCACCAGCAGAGCGGGACTGAGGCTGTTTTTT. Its protein is CATSRAGLRLFF.

This chain links TRBV20-1 with TRBJ2-7, with D perhaps TRBD1 (5 bases). The V and J ends lost 0 bases and 0 bases respectively, with 9 bases between them. CDR1 is DFQATT and CDR2 is SNEGSKA in the germline V gene (reference sequence). The CDR3 covers 14 residues. The CDR3 reads CSARDNQGSYEQYF. For the CDR3, the DNA is TGCAGTGCTAGAGACAATCAGGGCTCCTACGAGCAGTACTTC.

This clonotype was seen a handful of times. This chain uses TRBV10-3 with TRBJ2-1; TRBD2 aligns across 12 bases. V trimming: 4 bases; J trimming: 7 bases; junction bases outside the gene matches: 11. In germline, CDR1 is ENHRY, CDR2 SYGVKD. The CDR3 extends over 17 amino acids. This chain's CDR3 is CAISAPTSGSLRNEQFF. The CDR3 DNA reads as TGTGCCATCAGTGCCCCGACTAGCGGGAGTTTGAGGAATGAGCAGTTCTTC.

The chain employs TRBV28 and TRBJ2-2; 7 nucleotides agree with TRBD2. The CDR3 runs to 14 residues. V trimming: 7 bases; J trimming: 5 bases; junction bases outside the gene matches: 7. Germline CDR1 and CDR2: MDHEN and SYDVKM. CDR3 sequence: CASTLLARTGELFF. The CDR3 nucleotides read TGTGCCAGCACCCTACTAGCGAGGACCGGGGAGCTGTTTTTT.

This clonotype showed up just a few times. CDR3 region: CASKNSHYNSPLHF. The CDR3 bases are TGTGCCAGCAAAAACAGCCACTATAATTCACCCCTCCACTTT. The chain employs TRBV6-1 and TRBJ1-6; D not resolved. The CDR3 is 14 residues long. Germline loops: CDR1 MNHNS, CDR2 SASEGT. Trimming removed 7 bases at V and 3 bases at J, with 10 bases between.

The genes are TRBV7-2 and TRBJ1-6, with TRBD1 matching over 10 bases. The germline V gene encodes CDR1 SGHTA and CDR2 FQGNSA. The CDR3 spans 19 residues. V was pared by 5 bases and J by 0 bases, with 10 bases of the junction left unmatched. CDR3 sequence: CASSPWDRGPSSYNSPLHF. DNA of the CDR3: TGTGCCAGCAGCCCTTGGGACAGGGGCCCTAGCTCCTATAATTCACCCCTCCACTTT.

The V and J genes are TRBV4-3 and TRBJ2-2; D is unresolved. V lost 0 bases and J 4 bases, leaving 12 bases between the germline ends. Germline CDR1 reads LGHNA; CDR2 reads YSLEER. The CDR3 runs to 16 residues. CDR3: CASSQDPVRTTGELFF. In DNA, the CDR3 is TGCGCCAGCAGCCAAGATCCCGTCCGGACCACCGGGGAGCTGTTTTTT.

CDR3 protein: CMTYTNYGYTF. DNA for the CDR3: TGCATGACATACACTAACTATGGCTACACCTTC. The rearrangement links TRBV20-1 to TRBJ1-2; D is unclear. In germline, CDR1 is DFQATT, CDR2 SNEGSKA (reference sequence). The CDR3 has 11 amino acids.

The chain has TRBV20-1 and TRBJ1-5; a weak D match, TRBD1 (6 bases). In germline, CDR1 is DFQATT, CDR2 SNEGSKA (reference sequence). The CDR3 has 18 residues. Between the trimmed V and J ends, which lost 4 bases and 1 base, there was a span of 23 bases. CDR3 nucleotide sequence: TGCAGTGCTACCCCGCCTTACAGGGTTGTAGGGAGCAATCAGCCCCAGCATTTT. This translates into CSATPPYRVVGSNQPQHF.

The V gene is TRBV7-2, the J gene TRBJ2-7; 13 bases line up with TRBD2. CDR1 SGHTA and CDR2 FQGNSA come from the germline V gene. The junction had 7 bases not matched to a gene; V was cut back by 4 bases and J by 1 base. The CDR3 runs 17 residues. CDR3 bases: TGTGCCAGCAGCTCCACCTGGACTAGCGGGAGATCCTACGAGCAGTACTTC. Its translation is CASSSTWTSGRSYEQYF.